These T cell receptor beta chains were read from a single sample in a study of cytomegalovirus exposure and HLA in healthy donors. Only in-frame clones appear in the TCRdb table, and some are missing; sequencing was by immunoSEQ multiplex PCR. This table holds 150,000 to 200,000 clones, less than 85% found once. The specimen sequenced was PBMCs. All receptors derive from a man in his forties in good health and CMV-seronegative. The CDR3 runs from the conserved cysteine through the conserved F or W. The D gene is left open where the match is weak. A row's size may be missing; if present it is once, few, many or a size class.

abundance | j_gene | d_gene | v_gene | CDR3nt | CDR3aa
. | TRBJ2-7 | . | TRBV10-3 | TGTGCCATCAAGCTGACAGGAGCCTCCTACGAGCAGTACTTC | CAIKLTGASYEQYF
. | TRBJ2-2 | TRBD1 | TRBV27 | TGTGCCAGCAGTATACTCGGACAGGCCACCGGGGAGCTGTTTTTT | CASSILGQATGELFF
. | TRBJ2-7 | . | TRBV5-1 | TGCGCCAGCAGACGGGACACCTTTGAGCAGTACTTC | CASRRDTFEQYF
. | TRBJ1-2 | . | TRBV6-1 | TGTGCCAGCAGTGTAATCTATGGCTACACCTTC | CASSVIYGYTF
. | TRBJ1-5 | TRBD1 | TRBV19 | TGTGCCAGTAGTGCCGGACAGGGTTCAGGTCAGCCCCAGCATTTT | CASSAGQGSGQPQHF
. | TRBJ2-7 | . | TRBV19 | TGTGCCAGTAGTTCCGCAGGTGGGTTTAGGTACGAGCAGTACTTC | CASSSAGGFRYEQYF
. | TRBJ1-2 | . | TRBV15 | TGTGCCACCAGCCCACGGCGGGCACCCTATGGCTACACCTTC | CATSPRRAPYGYTF
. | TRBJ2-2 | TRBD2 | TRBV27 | TGTGCCAGCAGTTTCTTCGCGGGGGGTGGTGGGGAGCTGTTTTTT | CASSFFAGGGGELFF
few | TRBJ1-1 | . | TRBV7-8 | TGTGCCAGCAGCTCGGCAGGGTTTATGGGCACTGAAGCTTTCTTT | CASSSAGFMGTEAFF
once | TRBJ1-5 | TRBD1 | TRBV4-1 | TGCGCCACTGGACAGGGGGAATGGGATCAGCCCCAGCATTTT | CATGQGEWDQPQHF
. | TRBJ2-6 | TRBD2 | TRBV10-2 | TGCGCCAGCAGTGGATGGACTAGCGGGGGCCCTCCCCAGCGTAGAGGGGCCAACGTCCTGACTTTC | CASSGWTSGGPPQRRGANVLTF
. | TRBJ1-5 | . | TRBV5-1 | TGCGCCAGCAGCCTTGGGGGGTGGTTGCAGCCCCAGCATTTT | CASSLGGWLQPQHF
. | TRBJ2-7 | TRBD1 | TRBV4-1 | TGCGCCAGCAGCCGGGGACAGTCCTACGAGCAGTACTTC | CASSRGQSYEQYF
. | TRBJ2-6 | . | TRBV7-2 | TGTGCCAGCAGCCGACGGACAGTCTCTGGGGCCAACGTCCTGACTTTC | CASSRRTVSGANVLTF
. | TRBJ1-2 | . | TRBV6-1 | TGTGCCAGCAGAGACAGAGCTAACTATGGCTACACCTTC | CASRDRANYGYTF
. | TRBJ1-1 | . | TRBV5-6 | TGTGCCAGCAGCTTTACGGCGGTCACTGAAGCTTTCTTT | CASSFTAVTEAFF
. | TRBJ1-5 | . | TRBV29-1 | TGCAGCCCTCGGGAGGGACAGCCCCAGCATTTT | CSPREGQPQHF
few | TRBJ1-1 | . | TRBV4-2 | TGTGCCAGCAGCCAAGAACGAGGAACTGAAGCTTTCTTT | CASSQERGTEAFF
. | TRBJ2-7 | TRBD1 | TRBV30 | TGTGCCTGGAGTTCGAGGGACAGGGGAGTCCACGAGCAGTACTTC | CAWSSRDRGVHEQYF
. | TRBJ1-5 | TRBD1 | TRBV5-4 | TGTGCCAGCAGCCTGGGGGGACAGGGTCCTCAGCCCCAGCATTTT | CASSLGGQGPQPQHF
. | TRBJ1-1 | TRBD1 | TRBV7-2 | TGTGCCAGCAGCTTTAGCGGACAGGGCTACACTGAAGCTTTCTTT | CASSFSGQGYTEAFF
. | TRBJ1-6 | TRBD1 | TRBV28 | TGTGCCAGCAGTGGGACAGTATCCTCTAATTCACCCCTCCACTTT | CASSGTVSSNSPLHF
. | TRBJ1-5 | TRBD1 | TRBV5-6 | TGTGCCAGCAGCTTAAGGACAGGAGGCGGTCAGCCCCAGCATTTT | CASSLRTGGGQPQHF
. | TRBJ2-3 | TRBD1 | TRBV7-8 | TGTGCCAGCAGCGCACAGGGGGCCTCAGATACGCAGTATTTT | CASSAQGASDTQYF
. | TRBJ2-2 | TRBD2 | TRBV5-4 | TGTGCCAGCAGCCCGGAACTAGCGGGGGCGAACACCGGGGAGCTGTTTTTT | CASSPELAGANTGELFF
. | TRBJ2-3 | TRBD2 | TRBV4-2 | TGTGCCAGCAGCCAGGGACTAGCGGGGGAAGATACGCAGTATTTT | CASSQGLAGEDTQYF
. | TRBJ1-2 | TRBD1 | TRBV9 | TGTGCCAGCAGCGTAGCTACAGGGGTTAACTATGGCTACACCTTC | CASSVATGVNYGYTF
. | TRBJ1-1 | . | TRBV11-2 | TGTGCCAGCAGCAGGACAGCGAACACTGAAGCTTTCTTT | CASSRTANTEAFF